This is a list of T cell receptor beta chains from one sample in a study of CD4 T cells in relation to SARS-CoV-2 and coronaviruses. No antigen has been identified for these receptors. Generated by immunoSEQ multiplex PCR, the TCRdb table keeps only in-frame clones and is missing some. This table has about 21,000 clones, around two thirds appearing once. Sequencing used CD4+ T cells from PBMCs, cultured in vitro. The source of these receptors is a human donor in good health. The CDR3 runs from the conserved cysteine through the conserved F or W.

V	CDR3
TRBV14	CASSPTGASYGYTF
TRBV7-2	CASSLISNSPLHF
TRBV10-1	CASSLGYEQYF
TRBV19	CASSIFGSTVNEQFF
TRBV18	CASASGVPSSNQPQHF
TRBV10-1	CASSALAGRLTDTQYF
TRBV19	CATDEGQGYTEAFF
TRBV30	CAWSRQGGAGYTF
TRBV27	CASSSLGGRYYGYTF
TRBV30	CAYTLGGSSGNTIYF
TRBV5-1	CASSSLADSSYNEQFF
TRBV3-1/TRBV3-2	CASRGLSYNEQFF
TRBV11-2	CASSTRGFDGYTF
TRBV19	CASIGGSRNQPQHF
TRBV15	CATSRALGLAGGNEQYF
TRBV20-1	CSGWSQETQYF
TRBV5-1	CASSLAVRTYEQYF
TRBV11-2	CASSLVGLADQGNEQFF
TRBV3-1/TRBV3-2	CASSQNPGQGKGNEQFF
TRBV6-5	CASSYSGSEAFF
TRBV28	CASRPGQKYEQYF
TRBV6-1	CASSEAGTSVPPYEQYF
TRBV7-8	CASSRPGLGVNEQFF
TRBV21-1	CASSPLGHPTGFNYGYTF
TRBV7-8	CASSTGTTDEQYF
TRBV19	CASSPGTGYEKLFF
TRBV7-9	CASSLNFRETEAFF
TRBV30	CAWRRRQPLQETQYF
TRBV6-5	CASSSNLAGGHEQYF
TRBV5-5	CASSITGGEVQPQHF
TRBV4-2	CASSQERVSGYNEQFF
TRBV15	CATSRDRDVSLIYEQYF
TRBV5-6	CASSLDTSYEQYF
TRBV5-5	CASSLAGSGLPYEQYF
TRBV20-1	CSANELTGNEKLFF
TRBV4-1	CASSQVPKGTGETQYF
TRBV20-1	CSASNREVTSPLHF
TRBV7-3	CASSLRAGFAGAYNEQFF
TRBV3-1/TRBV3-2	CASSHPLGEQYF
TRBV4-1	CASSPPGGGGPDTQYF